This T cell receptor (beta chain) stems from a study of identical twins. Findings and limits, study-wide: Carriage of fewer insertions was seen in abundant cord blood beta clonotypes, whereas memory repertoires showed none. Not following the same donors, the study drew its conclusions from cross-sectional statistical analysis.

Template switching introduced a universal primer site, and the cDNA bore unique molecular identifiers. TCRdb re-called the 5' RACE reads with MiXCR, one entry per CDR3 protein. The repertoire has under 300,000 distinct CDR3 sequences, approximately 11% of them found once; the top ten carry 3.5% to 4.5%. Germline-derived CDR1 and CDR2 are GTSNPN and SVGIG (reference sequence). V gave up 0 bases and J gave up 2 bases; unmatched junction bases: 1. CDR3 length: 15 residues. In regard to this clonotype: No antigen is known for it.

The same sample was also studied in work on yellow fever vaccine responses in identical twins.

The specimen was memory (CD45RO+) T cells sorted from blood. The receptor was derived from a woman younger than 30 in good health. The chain carries TRBV30 and TRBJ2-1; 10 bases agree with TRBD2. The CDR3 nucleotides read TGTGCCTGGAGTGTACTAGCGGGACCCTACAATGAGCAGTTCTTC. Translated, it gives CAWSVLAGPYNEQFF.